These T cell receptor beta chains were read from a single sample in a study of T cells after yellow fever vaccination. TCRdb used MiXCR to reprocess the 5' RACE reads, holding one entry per CDR3 protein. The sample yields approximately 350,000 distinct CDR3 sequences, more than 9% seen once. Sequenced material: PBMCs, taken on the day of the first yellow fever vaccination. These receptors were obtained from a man between 18 and 29 years old who received the YFV17D yellow fever vaccine. CDR3s include the opening cysteine and the closing phenylalanine or tryptophan. Each record gives: CDR3 length, D gene, J gene, clone size, V gene, CDR3 protein, CDR3 DNA. A D gene is named only where the DNA matches it firmly. The listing skips clone size in some rows; elsewhere it reads once, few, many or a size class.

>15|-|TRBJ2-5|many|TRBV18
CASSPPDTGGETQYF
TGTGCCAGCTCACCACCCGATACCGGTGGGGAGACCCAGTACTTC
>16|-|TRBJ2-1|-|TRBV5-1
CASSFGPPSSYNEQFF
TGCGCCAGCAGTTTCGGGCCTCCGAGCTCCTACAATGAGCAGTTCTTC
>15|-|TRBJ2-3|few|TRBV18
CASSPPKGAKDTQYF
TGTGCCAGCTCACCACCTAAAGGGGCCAAAGATACGCAGTATTTT
>13|TRBD1|TRBJ2-7|few|TRBV12-3/TRBV12-4
CASSFWGPGGQYF
TGTGCCAGCAGTTTTTGGGGGCCAGGGGGGCAGTACTTC
>14|-|TRBJ2-7|-|TRBV30
CAWSFWDGAYEQYF
TGTGCCTGGAGCTTCTGGGACGGAGCCTACGAGCAGTACTTC
>16|TRBD2|TRBJ2-1|-|TRBV13
CASSTPRGGGPNEQFF
TGTGCCAGCAGCACCCCGCGCGGGGGGGGCCCAAATGAGCAGTTCTTC
>11|-|TRBJ2-3|few|TRBV28
CATLLADTQYF
TGTGCCACCCTCCTCGCAGATACGCAGTATTTT
>15|TRBD1|TRBJ1-5|few|TRBV6-2/TRBV6-3
CASTRGTGLNQPQHF
TGTGCCAGCACCAGAGGGACAGGACTCAATCAGCCCCAGCATTTT
>16|-|TRBJ1-5|few|TRBV12-5
CASGLETGVRNQPQHF
TGTGCTAGTGGTTTAGAAACAGGAGTGCGCAATCAGCCCCAGCATTTT
>12|-|TRBJ1-2|few|TRBV11-2
CASSAPNYGYTF
TGTGCCAGCAGCGCTCCTAACTATGGCTACACCTTC
>16|TRBD1|TRBJ2-2|-|TRBV5-1
CASSPTGGWGTGELFF
TGCGCCAGCAGCCCTACAGGGGGTTGGGGCACCGGGGAGCTGTTTTTT
>21|TRBD1|TRBJ2-1|few|TRBV23-1
CASSQSGVSQPHRDRRNEQFF
TGCGCCAGCAGTCAATCGGGGGTTTCACAACCCCACCGGGACAGGCGTAATGAGCAGTTCTTC
>13|TRBD1|TRBJ1-3|-|TRBV28
CASTYRGLNTIYF
TGTGCCAGCACCTACAGGGGGCTAAACACCATATATTTT
>10|-|TRBJ1-1|many|TRBV20-1
CSARRTEAFF
TGCAGTGCTAGGCGGACTGAAGCTTTCTTT
>15|-|TRBJ2-3|-|TRBV7-3
CASSRTSTRTDTQYF
TGTGCCAGCAGCCGGACCAGCACCCGCACAGATACGCAGTATTTT
>16|-|TRBJ2-5|-|TRBV12-3/TRBV12-4
CASSIWGAGYQETQYF
TGTGCCAGCAGTATCTGGGGGGCAGGGTATCAAGAGACCCAGTACTTC
>15|TRBD2|TRBJ2-3|many|TRBV18
CASSPLSGTTDTQYF
TGTGCCAGCTCACCTCTCTCCGGGACTACCGATACGCAGTATTTT
>13|-|TRBJ1-3|many|TRBV28
CASSYSSGNTIYF
TGTGCCAGCAGTTACAGCTCTGGAAACACCATATATTTT
>14|-|TRBJ1-1|-|TRBV7-9
CASSIHDRNTEAFF
TGTGCCAGCAGCATCCATGACAGGAACACTGAAGCTTTCTTT
>15|-|TRBJ2-1|-|TRBV5-1
CASSVLESSYNEQFF
TGCGCCAGCAGCGTTTTAGAAAGCTCCTACAATGAGCAGTTCTTC
>14|TRBD2|TRBJ2-5|-|TRBV20-1
CSAKGGSGGETQYF
TGCAGTGCTAAGGGCGGTAGCGGGGGAGAGACCCAGTACTTC
>15|TRBD1|TRBJ2-1|-|TRBV5-1
CASSNGQGSYNEQFF
TGCGCCAGCAGTAATGGACAGGGCTCCTACAATGAGCAGTTCTTC
>14|-|TRBJ1-2|few|TRBV10-3
CAISFGSEAYGYTF
TGTGCCATCAGCTTCGGATCTGAGGCCTATGGCTACACCTTC
>12|-|TRBJ1-1|-|TRBV7-9
CASRDSNTEAFF
TGTGCCAGCAGGGACAGCAACACTGAAGCTTTCTTT
>13|-|TRBJ1-2|-|TRBV28
CASSLGTLYGYTF
TGTGCCAGCAGCCTCGGGACACTCTATGGCTACACCTTC
>11|-|TRBJ2-1|few|TRBV7-2
CASSVKYEQFF
TGTGCCAGCAGCGTCAAGTACGAGCAGTTCTTC
>14|-|TRBJ2-7|few|TRBV5-1
CASSVRAGNYEQYF
TGCGCCAGCAGCGTGAGGGCAGGGAATTACGAGCAGTACTTC
>13|-|TRBJ1-3|-|TRBV6-1
CASGRTIGNTIYF
TGTGCCAGCGGAAGGACCATTGGAAACACCATATATTTT
>15|-|TRBJ2-5|-|TRBV6-5
CASSYPAGGRETQYF
TGTGCCAGCAGTTACCCCGCAGGAGGGCGAGAGACCCAGTACTTC
>16|-|TRBJ1-1|-|TRBV18
CASSPPGLGVRTEAFF
TGTGCCAGCTCACCACCGGGTTTGGGGGTGCGGACTGAAGCTTTCTTT
>14|TRBD2|TRBJ2-7|-|TRBV4-3
CASSLLAGTYEQYF
TGCGCCAGCAGCCTACTAGCGGGGACCTACGAGCAGTACTTC
>14|-|TRBJ2-5|-|TRBV10-3
CAISDAGVQETQYF
TGTGCCATCAGTGACGCAGGAGTCCAAGAGACCCAGTACTTC